The present entry profiles one T cell receptor (beta chain) with its context. Libraries were prepared by immunoSEQ multiplex PCR; TCRdb keeps only in-frame clonotypes and omits some of them. The sample has about 1 million clones; about 75% are singletons. V dropped 0 bases and J dropped 0 bases, with 8 bases sitting between them. Germline lookup yields CDR1 KGHSH and CDR2 LQKENI. The CDR3 has 15 amino acids. This entry belongs to a study of shared clonotypes between healthy human individuals. This chain joins TRBV18 and TRBJ1-2; D possibly corresponds to TRBD1 (6 bases). The sequencing input was memory CD4+ T cells sorted from blood. The subset denotes: CD45RA-negative fraction. The sequence was collected from a man aged 18 to 29 in good health. This CDR3 reads CASSPPQGPNYGYTF. CDR3 in DNA: TGTGCCAGCTCACCACCGCAGGGGCCTAACTATGGCTACACCTTC. Complete variable domain (other parts from reference TRBV18 and TRBJ1-2): NAGVMQNPRHLVRRRGQEARLRCSPMKGHSHVYWYRQLPEEGLKFMVYLQKENIIDESGMPKERFSAEFPKEGPSILRIQQVVRGDSAAYFCASSPPQGPNYGYTFGSGTRLTVV.